Listed here is a single TCR beta chain. This sample was included in a study of blood T cell repertoires in COVID-19. Study information: Specimens from acute and convalescent COVID-19 originated in the United States, Italy and Spain. T cells, B-cell-depleted T cells, or PBMCs provided the cDNA or gDNA that served as material.

The CDR3 length is 13 residues. Trimming took 8 bases from V and 0 from J, leaving 8 bases between them. Per the germline V gene, CDR1 is SGHRS and CDR2 is YFSETQ. In the original workflow: Nucleated cell number was recorded as an estimate derived from reference gene primer amplification. The repertoire was sequenced with immunoSEQ multiplex PCR; TCRdb's copy has only in-frame clones and lacks some. The D gene and trimming were derived from the DNA, and the V and J assignments and clone size from that table. The sample comprises roughly 84,000 clones, around four fifths of which are singletons, and 15% to 20% rests with the top ten.

This receptor was identified in a man aged 80 or over with active or convalescent COVID-19. Sample: peripheral blood. V is TRBV5-1 and J is TRBJ1-4, with D unresolved. CDR3 DNA: TGCGCCAGTTCCAGTGCAACTAATGAAAAACTGTTTTTT. It translates to CASSSATNEKLFF.